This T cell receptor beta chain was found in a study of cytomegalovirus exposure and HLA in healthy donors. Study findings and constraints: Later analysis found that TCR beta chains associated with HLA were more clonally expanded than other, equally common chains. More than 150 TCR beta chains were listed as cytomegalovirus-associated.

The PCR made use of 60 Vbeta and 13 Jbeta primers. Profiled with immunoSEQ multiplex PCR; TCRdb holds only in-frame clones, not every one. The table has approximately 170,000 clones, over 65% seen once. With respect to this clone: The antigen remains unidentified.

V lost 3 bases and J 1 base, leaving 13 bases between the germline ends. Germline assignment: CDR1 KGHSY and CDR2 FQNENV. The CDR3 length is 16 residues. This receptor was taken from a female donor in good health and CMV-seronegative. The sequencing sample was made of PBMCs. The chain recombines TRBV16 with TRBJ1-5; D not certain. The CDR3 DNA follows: TGTGCCAGCAGCCACCTCGACGGGTGGAGCAATCAGCCCCAGCATTTT. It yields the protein CASSHLDGWSNQPQHF.